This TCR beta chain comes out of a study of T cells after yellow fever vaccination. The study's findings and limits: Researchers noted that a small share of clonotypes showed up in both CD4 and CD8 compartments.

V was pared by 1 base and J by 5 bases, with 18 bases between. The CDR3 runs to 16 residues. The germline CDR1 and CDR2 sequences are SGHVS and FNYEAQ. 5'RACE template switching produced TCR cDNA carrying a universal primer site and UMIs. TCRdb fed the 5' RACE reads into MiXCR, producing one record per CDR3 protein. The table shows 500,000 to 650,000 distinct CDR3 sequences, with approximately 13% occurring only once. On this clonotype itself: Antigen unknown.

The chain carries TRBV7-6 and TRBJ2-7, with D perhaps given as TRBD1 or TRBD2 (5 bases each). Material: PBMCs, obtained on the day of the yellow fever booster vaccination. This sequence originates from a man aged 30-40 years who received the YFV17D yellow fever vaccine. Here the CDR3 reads CASSLEWGSFLHEQYF. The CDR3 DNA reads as TGTGCCAGCAGCTTAGAGTGGGGGAGTTTCCTCCACGAGCAGTACTTC.